The 19 T cell receptor beta chains given below trace back to one sample, sequenced in a study of blood T cell repertoires in COVID-19. Sequencing used immunoSEQ multiplex PCR; TCRdb keeps in-frame clones, though not all of them. The table lists fewer than 250,000 clones, roughly 90% of them singletons, with 0.65% to 0.95% in the top ten. The sequenced material came from peripheral blood. The receptors stem from an older woman with acute or convalescent COVID-19.

The chain's CDR3 is CASSQEKSRSGYGYTF. The CDR3 coding sequence is TGCGCCAGCAGCCAAGAAAAATCACGGTCCGGCTATGGCTACACCTTC. This chain links TRBV4-3 with TRBJ1-2, with unresolved D. V lost 0 bases and J lost 4, with 15 bases in between. The CDR3 consists of 16 residues. Germline CDR1 LGHNA, CDR2 YSLEER.

This clone was counted a few times. The rearrangement joins TRBV6-5 to TRBJ1-6; 8 nucleotides agree with TRBD1. This CDR3 has 14 amino acids. CDR1 MNHEY and CDR2 SVGAGI come from the germline V gene. With 7 bases clipped from V and 7 bases from J, the junction kept 6 bases outside the gene matches. Here the CDR3 reads CASIIDRGNSPLHF. Written as DNA, the CDR3 is TGTGCCAGCATAATCGACAGGGGAAATTCACCCCTCCACTTT.

This chain joins TRBV2 and TRBJ1-5; 9 bases align to TRBD1. The CDR3 sequence is 15 residues long. The junction had 11 bases not matched to a gene; V was cut back by 9 bases and J by 5 bases. Germline-derived CDR1 and CDR2 are SNHLY and FYNNEI. As DNA, the CDR3 is TGTGCCAGTTCCGCGGGACAGGGTTCCTATCAGCCCCAGCATTTT. It translates to CASSAGQGSYQPQHF.

This chain joins TRBV6-5 and TRBJ1-2; 7 bases align to TRBD1. V lost 7 bases to trimming and J lost 3 bases; unmatched junction nucleotides: 5. The CDR3 is 13 amino acids. CDR1 is MNHEY, CDR2 SVGAGI, per germline. In DNA form, the CDR3 reads TGTGCCAGCACGGGCAGGGGGGACTATGGCTACACCTTC. Its translation: CASTGRGDYGYTF.

The chain has TRBV19 and TRBJ1-1; 7 bases align to TRBD1. This CDR3 has 13 residues. The V gene's germline CDR1 is LNHDA and CDR2 SQIVND (reference sequence). The ends lost 8 bases at V and 5 bases at J; junction bases unmatched: 8. The CDR3 nucleotides are TGTGCCAGTGTGACAGGGATGGGGACTGAAGCTTTCTTT. This gives the protein CASVTGMGTEAFF.

V gene TRBV11-2 combines with J gene TRBJ2-7; TRBD1 might be the D (5 bases). Germline CDR1 SGHAT, CDR2 FQNNGV. The CDR3 totals 13 residues. V lost 3 bases and J lost 2, with 8 bases in between. CDR3 residues: CASSLGPPYEQYF. DNA for the CDR3: TGTGCCAGCAGCTTGGGGCCCCCCTACGAGCAGTACTTC.

V gene TRBV12-3 or TRBV12-4 combines with J gene TRBJ1-1; TRBD1 is a possible D gene (6 bases). V was shortened by 2 bases and J by 5 bases, with 9 bases between the two germline ends. CDR3 length equals 13 residues. CDR3 bases: TGTGCCAGCAGTTTAAAAAGGGGGACTGAAGCTTTCTTT. Its translation: CASSLKRGTEAFF.

This clone appeared once. V is TRBV7-2 and J is TRBJ1-2; 10 nucleotides align to TRBD1. The CDR3 runs to 16 residues. Germline values: CDR1 SGHTA, CDR2 FQGNSA. J lost 1 base, V lost 5 bases, and 7 bases had no gene match. CDR3 loop: CASSVSGQGINYGYTF. In DNA, the CDR3 is TGTGCCAGCAGCGTCTCGGGACAGGGGATTAACTATGGCTACACCTTC. Full variable domain (missing parts from reference TRBV7-2 and TRBJ1-2): GAGVSQSPSNKVTEKGKDVELRCDPISGHTALYWYRQSLGQGLEFLIYFQGNSAPDKSGLPSDRFSAERTGGSVSTLTIQRTQQEDSAVYLCASSVSGQGINYGYTFGSGTRLTVV.

This clone was detected only once. The rearrangement uses TRBV5-1 and TRBJ2-7, with 9 bases matching TRBD1. Trimming cost V 2 bases and J 4 bases; bases outside gene matches: 7. Germline values: CDR1 SGHRS, CDR2 YFSETQ. The CDR3 is 15 amino acids. CDR3 sequence (DNA): TGCGCCAGCAGCTTAGACGGGACAGGGAGGTACGAGCAGTACTTC. Translation gives CASSLDGTGRYEQYF.

This clone was seen only once. This sequence joins TRBV5-1 and TRBJ1-1, with TRBD1 identical over 7 bases. V was pared by 6 bases and J by 0 bases, with 5 bases of the junction left unmatched. From germline, CDR1 is SGHRS and CDR2 YFSETQ. This CDR3 is built from 14 residues. CDR3 in amino acids: CASTPGQLNTEAFF. In nucleotides, the CDR3 is TGCGCCAGCACCCCGGGACAGCTGAACACTGAAGCTTTCTTT.

The chain recombines TRBV5-4 with TRBJ1-3; D call uncertain. Germline CDR1 reads SGHNT; CDR2 reads YYREEE (reference sequence). The length of the CDR3 is 17 residues. The germline V and J ends were trimmed by 0 bases and 2 bases, with 15 bases remaining between them. The DNA for the CDR3 is TGTGCCAGCAGCTTGGAGCCCACGGGAGGTACTGGAAACACCATATATTTT. Protein sequence: CASSLEPTGGTGNTIYF.

This clone was found once. This chain joins TRBV7-8 and TRBJ2-7; TRBD1 matches at 9 bases. CDR3 length equals 15 residues. The junction had 9 bases not matched to a gene; V was cut back by 5 bases and J by 4 bases. Per germline, CDR1 SGHVS and CDR2 FQNEAQ. CDR3 nucleotides: TGTGCCAGCAGCCGAGACAGGGGGACGGTATACGAGCAGTACTTC. Protein: CASSRDRGTVYEQYF.

This clone was recorded once. The chain recombines TRBV18 with TRBJ1-1; D uncertain. The CDR3 totals 13 residues. The germline V and J ends were trimmed by 1 base and 1 base, with 4 bases remaining between them. Germline V CDR1 and CDR2: KGHSH, LQKENI. CDR3 bases: TGTGCCAGCTCACCACTTCAGAACACTGAAGCTTTCTTT. It translates to CASSPLQNTEAFF.

The gene calls are TRBV5-4 and TRBJ2-3; TRBD2 matches 8 bases. The CDR3 has 17 amino acids. V gave up 2 bases and J gave up 4 bases; unmatched junction bases: 12. Per germline, CDR1 SGHNT and CDR2 YYREEE (reference sequence). CDR3 in DNA: TGTGCCAGCAGCTTACCCTTGGGCGGGGGGAGGTCAGATACGCAGTATTTT. It specifies CASSLPLGGGRSDTQYF.

CDR3 in amino acids: CASTPGAGADYEQYF. Here the CDR3 DNA reads TGTGCCAGCACCCCTGGGGCGGGGGCCGACTACGAGCAGTACTTC. The chain couples TRBV7-8 to TRBJ2-7; D might be TRBD2 (7 bases). The germline V and J ends were trimmed by 7 bases and 3 bases, with 19 bases remaining between them. The CDR3 totals 15 residues. Germline V gives CDR1 SGHVS, CDR2 FQNEAQ.

The gene calls are TRBV5-1 and TRBJ2-5; possible D gene TRBD1, 5 bases. V dropped 0 bases and J dropped 0 bases, with 15 bases sitting between them. The CDR3 covers 17 residues. The V gene's germline CDR1 is SGHRS and CDR2 YFSETQ. CDR3 sequence reads: CASSLEPRGANQETQYF. Written as DNA, the CDR3 is TGCGCCAGCAGCTTGGAGCCAAGGGGCGCTAACCAAGAGACCCAGTACTTC.

The V gene is TRBV3-1 (or the pseudogene TRBV3-2), the J gene TRBJ2-7, with 9 bases matching TRBD1. CDR1 LGHDT and CDR2 YNNKEL come from the germline V gene (reference sequence). V lost 4 bases and J lost 0; bases outside the gene matches: 4. CDR3 length: 15 residues. Here the CDR3 reads CASSRGQGSSYEQYF. CDR3 nucleotides: TGTGCCAGCAGCCGAGGACAGGGGAGCTCCTACGAGCAGTACTTC.

This clone occurred once. In DNA, the CDR3 is TGTGCCAGCAGTGAAGCAGGGGCCCCTCAGCCCCAGCATTTT. As protein: CASSEAGAPQPQHF. The chain employs TRBV2 and TRBJ1-5; D might be TRBD1 (5 bases). Trimming shortened V by 0 bases and J by 6 bases, and 9 bases separated the two germline ends. Germline V gene data show CDR1 as SNHLY and CDR2 as FYNNEI. The CDR3 is made up of 14 amino acids.

The rearrangement links TRBV19 to TRBJ1-2, with 7 bases lining up with TRBD1. This CDR3 spans 14 amino acids. V shed 3 bases, J shed 9 bases, and the junction held 10 bases outside the gene matches. CDR1 and CDR2 from the germline V gene are LNHDA and SQIVND (reference sequence). The CDR3 here is CASSMGPGGRSYTF. The CDR3 DNA sequence: TGTGCCAGTAGTATGGGCCCAGGGGGTAGGAGCTACACCTTC.